The 17 T cell receptor beta chains reported below all come from one sample, sequenced in a study of T cell responses to AZD1222 COVID-19 vaccine. The assay was immunoSEQ multiplex PCR, and TCRdb's table has in-frame clones only and misses some. Found here are 100,000 to 150,000 clones, around 86% of them singletons; the top ten hold approximately 6.8%. The sequenced sample was peripheral blood, obtained on day 0 of AZD1222 vaccination. The receptor set was obtained from an adult in good health.

This clone was observed once. The rearrangement uses TRBV30 and TRBJ2-2; D not resolved. Trimming removed 7 bases at V and 1 base at J, with 7 bases between. CDR1 and CDR2 from the germline V gene are GTSNPN and SVGIG (reference sequence). The CDR3 has 12 residues. CDR3 DNA: TGTGCCTCCCGACGGAACACCGGGGAGCTGTTTTTT. This gives the protein CASRRNTGELFF.

This chain connects TRBV19 to TRBJ2-3, with no clear D. Germline CDR1 and CDR2: LNHDA and SQIVND (reference sequence). The CDR3 is 14 residues long. V was clipped by 1 base and J by 1 base, with 6 bases between them. This chain's CDR3 is CASSIVHGTDTQYF. The CDR3 DNA follows: TGTGCCAGTAGTATAGTCCACGGCACAGATACGCAGTATTTT. The variable domain in full, with the rest retrieved from reference TRBV19 and TRBJ2-3, is DGGITQSPKYLFRKEGQNVTLSCEQNLNHDAMYWYRQDPGQGLRLIYYSQIVNDFQKGDIAEGYSVSREKKESFPLTVTSAQKNPTAFYLCASSIVHGTDTQYFGPGTRLTVL.

The chain recombines TRBV6-5 with TRBJ1-2; D unresolved. Germline V gene lookup returns CDR1 MNHEY and CDR2 SVGAGI. This CDR3 comprises 14 residues. V lost 7 bases and J 1 base, leaving 13 bases between the germline ends. This CDR3 reads CASNRHSLNYGYTF. The CDR3 DNA follows: TGTGCCAGCAACCGACACTCCCTTAACTATGGCTACACCTTC.

This chain connects TRBV5-4 to TRBJ1-2; 10 nucleotides match TRBD1. This CDR3 spans 14 amino acids. V trimming: 2 bases; J trimming: 4 bases; junction bases outside the gene matches: 2. The germline CDR1 and CDR2 sequences are SGHNT and YYREEE (reference sequence). This CDR3 reads CASSFGQGGYGYTF. The CDR3 region has the DNA TGTGCCAGCAGCTTTGGACAGGGGGGCTATGGCTACACCTTC.

The DNA of the CDR3 is TGTGCCAGCAGCGGAGCCGACAGGGACACTGAAGCTTTCTTT. It codes for CASSGADRDTEAFF. The rearrangement uses TRBV6-6 and TRBJ1-1; TRBD1 matches 7 bases. This CDR3 has 14 amino acids. J gave up 3 bases and V 6 bases, and 7 bases lay outside the gene matches. Germline V gene lookup returns CDR1 MNHNY and CDR2 SVGAGI (reference sequence).

This clone was seen only a few times. The chain joins TRBV29-1 to TRBJ1-2, with D tentatively TRBD1 (6 bases). Trimming took 0 bases from V and 10 from J, leaving 12 bases between them. Germline values: CDR1 SQVTM, CDR2 ANQGSEA. There are 12 residues in the CDR3. CDR3 amino acids: CSVEEGGGSYTF. CDR3 in DNA: TGCAGCGTTGAAGAGGGAGGGGGTTCCTACACCTTC.

The rearrangement uses TRBV19 and TRBJ1-2, with TRBD1 matching over 8 bases. Looked up from germline, CDR1 is LNHDA and CDR2 is SQIVND (reference sequence). With V trimmed by 7 bases and J by 13 bases, 17 bases remained unmatched. The CDR3 is 14 amino acids. CDR3 coding DNA: TGTGCCAGTACGGAGGGGGACAGGAGAATAACATTCACCTTC. Protein: CASTEGDRRITFTF.

The chain employs TRBV5-1 and TRBJ1-5; D uncertain. Germline values: CDR1 SGHRS, CDR2 YFSETQ. Trimming removed 4 bases at V and 2 bases at J, with 19 bases between. The CDR3 is 17 residues long. The CDR3 loop reads CASSPFPVPGGNQPQHF. The CDR3 DNA follows: TGCGCCAGCAGCCCATTTCCCGTCCCAGGAGGCAATCAGCCCCAGCATTTT.

The CDR3 DNA reads as TGTGCCACCAGTGAGGGTGGCAATCAGCCCCAGCATTTT. Translation gives CATSEGGNQPQHF. The V gene is TRBV24-1, the J gene TRBJ1-5; D is ambiguous. This CDR3 contains 13 residues. Germline V gene lookup returns CDR1 KGHDR and CDR2 SFDVKD. V dropped 4 bases and J dropped 2 bases, with 5 bases sitting between them.

J is TRBJ2-7 and V is TRBV18; D uncertain. Deletions cut 3 bases from V and 2 bases from J, with 5 bases between. Germline V lookup: CDR1 KGHSH, CDR2 LQKENI. There are 12 residues in the CDR3. As DNA, the CDR3 is TGTGCCAGCTCACCGGATCCCTACGAGCAGTACTTC. It specifies CASSPDPYEQYF.

The chain carries TRBV6-5 and TRBJ2-7; possible D gene TRBD1, 5 bases. This CDR3 has 15 amino acids. The germline V gene encodes CDR1 MNHEY and CDR2 SVGAGI. V was clipped by 4 bases and J by 2 bases, with 15 bases between them. The CDR3 sequence is CASSSRQRGTYEQYF. CDR3 DNA: TGTGCCAGCAGTTCCCGACAGCGCGGAACCTACGAGCAGTACTTC.

V usage is TRBV3-1 (or the pseudogene TRBV3-2) and J usage is TRBJ2-7, with 7 bases identical to TRBD1. The CDR3 has 15 amino acids. J lost 2 bases, V lost 0 bases, and 4 bases had no gene match. Germline CDR1 reads LGHDT; CDR2 reads YNNKEL (reference sequence). CDR3 in amino acids: CASSQEDRVTYEQYF. In nucleotides, the CDR3 is TGTGCCAGCAGCCAAGAAGACAGGGTAACCTACGAGCAGTACTTC.

This rearrangement joins TRBV5-1 to TRBJ2-5, with TRBD2 identical over 7 bases. Germline CDR1 is SGHRS and CDR2 is YFSETQ. V lost 4 bases to trimming and J lost 5 bases; unmatched junction nucleotides: 14. CDR3 size: 16 residues. The CDR3 region has the DNA TGCGCCAGCAGCCACACGACTAGCCGGTTTCGGGAGACCCAGTACTTC. Its protein is CASSHTTSRFRETQYF.

The rearrangement links TRBV19 to TRBJ1-5; D may be TRBD1 (5 bases). The germline CDR1 and CDR2 sequences are LNHDA and SQIVND (reference sequence). The CDR3 consists of 15 residues. V was shortened by 6 bases and J by 5 bases, with 17 bases between the two germline ends. CDR3: CASSQRGLIYQPQHF. CDR3 nucleotides: TGTGCCAGTAGCCAAAGGGGACTGATTTATCAGCCCCAGCATTTT.

The chain has TRBV11-1 and TRBJ1-1; a possible D gene is TRBD1 (6 bases). Germline V gene data show CDR1 as SGHAT and CDR2 as FQDESV (reference sequence). The CDR3 spans 14 residues. V was cut by 5 bases and J by 4 bases, with 14 bases left in between. CDR3 residues: CASSGQGRGTEAFF. Written as DNA, the CDR3 is TGTGCCAGCAGCGGCCAGGGGAGGGGCACTGAAGCTTTCTTT.

The rearrangement links TRBV29-1 to TRBJ1-2, with 7 nucleotides matching TRBD1. V dropped 6 bases and J dropped 12; count of bases not matched to a gene: 13. The CDR3 totals 12 residues. From germline, CDR1 is SQVTM and CDR2 ANQGSEA. CDR3 residues: CSVRETGRGDTF. Written as DNA, the CDR3 is TGCAGCGTGAGGGAGACAGGGCGTGGGGACACCTTC.

This clone was found once. The genes are TRBV6-5 and TRBJ1-5; no firm D call. Germline V gene sequence: CDR1 MNHEY, CDR2 SVGAGI. V lost 2 bases and J 3 bases, leaving 11 bases between the germline ends. The CDR3 loop spans 15 amino acids. The CDR3 region is CASSYQGPDNQPQHF. CDR3 DNA: TGTGCCAGCAGTTACCAAGGACCCGACAATCAGCCCCAGCATTTT.